Included here is one T cell receptor (beta chain) sequence, with context. This specimen comes from a study of blood T cells in healthy people across ages. A J-beta primer mix and a sample-barcoded 5' primer were used in a second PCR of about 7 to 12 cycles. TCRdb reanalysed the 5' RACE reads using MiXCR and keeps one entry per CDR3 protein. This table holds 450,000 to 700,000 distinct CDR3 sequences, roughly 29% found once. Sequences were obtained from blood. The TCR originated in a woman in her 70s in good health.

The CDR3 DNA sequence: TGCGCCAGCAGCTCGGGACAGGAATACAATGAGCAGTTCTTC. This sequence encodes CASSSGQEYNEQFF. This chain connects TRBV5-1 to TRBJ2-1, with 8 bases fitting TRBD1. J gave up 4 bases and V 3 bases, and 3 bases lay outside the gene matches. This CDR3 contains 14 residues. Looked up from germline, CDR1 is SGHRS and CDR2 is YFSETQ.